The sequence of this T cell receptor beta chain was determined in a study of monozygotic twins with inflammatory bowel disease. Following a re-call of the 5' RACE reads, TCRdb has one entry per CDR3 protein and lacks DNA. The table lists some 450,000 distinct CDR3 sequences, with around 2.4% in the top ten. Per germline, CDR1 MGHDK and CDR2 SYGVNS. The CDR3 contains 15 residues. This TCR came from a human donor with ulcerative colitis or Crohn's disease, or a healthy co-twin of an affected twin (not recorded which). The rearrangement uses TRBV25-1 and TRBJ2-5; TCRdb designates TRBD1, a call that cannot be tested without DNA. The specimen was blood. The chain's CDR3 is CASSEFGLGGETQYF.